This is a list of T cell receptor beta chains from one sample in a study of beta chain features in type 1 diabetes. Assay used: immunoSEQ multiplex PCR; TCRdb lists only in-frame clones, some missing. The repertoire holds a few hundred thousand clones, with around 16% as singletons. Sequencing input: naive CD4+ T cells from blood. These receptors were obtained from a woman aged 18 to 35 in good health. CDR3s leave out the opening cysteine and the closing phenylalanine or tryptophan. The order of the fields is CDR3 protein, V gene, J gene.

ASSRTSDYNEQF	TRBV9	TRBJ2-1
ASSPGTANTGELF	TRBV28	TRBJ2-2
AGAATGPEAF	TRBV2	TRBJ1-1
ASSQDRRTAGNTIY	TRBV7-2	TRBJ1-3
AWSQQETQY	TRBV30	TRBJ2-5
ASSLGASGYYEQY	TRBV28	TRBJ2-7
ASSGDSIRQPQH	TRBV7-2	TRBJ1-5
ASSPTVVQETQY	TRBV18	TRBJ2-5
ASSPIGRGGRASYNEQF	TRBV7-6	TRBJ2-1
ASSPTAGGGDEQF	TRBV5-1	TRBJ2-1